This T cell receptor (beta chain) was identified during a study of blood T cell repertoires in COVID-19. Whole-study context: T cells, B-cell-depleted T cells, or PBMCs provided the cDNA or gDNA that served as material.

Authors' data handling: Reference gene primer amplification gave nucleated cell count estimates. Here immunoSEQ multiplex PCR was the method, and the copy in TCRdb shows in-frame clones only, minus some. V and J calls and clone size are those listed in that table; D and trimming were worked out from the DNA. The table includes around 48,000 clones, 86% detected once. Germline lookup yields CDR1 SNHLY and CDR2 FYNNEI. This CDR3 is built from 14 residues. V was shortened by 5 bases and J by 4 bases, with 14 bases between the two germline ends. The sequencing sample was made of peripheral blood. The chain links TRBV2 to TRBJ1-2; the D gene is possibly TRBD1 (5 bases). The receptor was derived from a man aged 55 to 70 with active or convalescent COVID-19. The CDR3 is CASSLSDSLYGYTF. The CDR3, as DNA: TGTGCCAGCAGTCTCTCCGACAGTCTCTATGGCTACACCTTC.